One and the same sample provided the 5 T cell receptor beta chains below, sequenced in a study of blood T cells in healthy people across ages. Primed by a sample-barcoded 5' primer and a J-beta primer mix, a second PCR proceeded for 7 to 11 cycles. TCRdb processed the 5' RACE reads anew with MiXCR; each CDR3 protein has one entry. The sample yields some 700,000 distinct CDR3 sequences, more than 40% seen once. Sequenced: blood. Receptors originate from a woman aged 55-75 years in good health.

This clonotype showed up just a few times. CDR3 protein: CASSLVPQGAYYGYTF. The CDR3 bases are TGTGCCAGCAGCTTAGTTCCGCAGGGTGCATACTATGGCTACACCTTC. The rearrangement uses TRBV7-2 and TRBJ1-2; possibly TRBD1 for D (5 bases). CDR3 size: 16 residues. Trimming cost V 1 base and J 3 bases, with 15 bases left between them. Germline CDR1 is SGHTA and CDR2 is FQGNSA.

V usage is TRBV6-5 and J usage is TRBJ2-3; D gene ambiguous. Deletions cut 1 base from V and 2 bases from J, with 13 bases between. CDR1 and CDR2 from the germline V gene are MNHEY and SVGAGI. The CDR3 loop spans 16 amino acids. The CDR3 coding sequence is TGTGCCAGCAGTTACTTTGGGGTGGATAACACAGATACGCAGTATTTT. The encoded protein is CASSYFGVDNTDTQYF.

The chain carries TRBV6-4 and TRBJ2-1; D remains unclear. In germline, CDR1 is MRHNA, CDR2 SNTAGT. V was shortened by 9 bases and J by 7 bases, with 22 bases between the two germline ends. The CDR3 is 15 residues long. The DNA for the CDR3 is TGTGCCAGAAAAACCCCTTATCCCTTTTTGAATGAGCAGTTCTTC. Protein sequence: CARKTPYPFLNEQFF.

This clonotype came up a few times. The chain uses TRBV7-8 and TRBJ1-2; 7 nucleotides line up with TRBD1. Germline assignment: CDR1 SGHVS and CDR2 FQNEAQ. The CDR3 has 16 residues. Losses at the gene ends were 5 bases for V and 4 bases for J; bases not matched to a gene: 13. CDR3 region: CASSRRDSSISYGYTF. Here the CDR3 DNA reads TGTGCCAGCAGCCGTAGGGACAGTAGTATAAGCTATGGCTACACCTTC.

This clonotype has more than one count but fewer than ten. The V and J genes are TRBV28 and TRBJ1-4; TRBD1 might be the D (5 bases). The CDR3 covers 14 residues. The V gene's germline CDR1 is MDHEN and CDR2 SYDVKM. V lost 11 bases, J lost 0 bases, and 13 bases lay in between. CDR3 protein: CASGLAATNEKLFF. The CDR3 bases are TGTGCCTCAGGGCTAGCTGCAACTAATGAAAAACTGTTTTTT.